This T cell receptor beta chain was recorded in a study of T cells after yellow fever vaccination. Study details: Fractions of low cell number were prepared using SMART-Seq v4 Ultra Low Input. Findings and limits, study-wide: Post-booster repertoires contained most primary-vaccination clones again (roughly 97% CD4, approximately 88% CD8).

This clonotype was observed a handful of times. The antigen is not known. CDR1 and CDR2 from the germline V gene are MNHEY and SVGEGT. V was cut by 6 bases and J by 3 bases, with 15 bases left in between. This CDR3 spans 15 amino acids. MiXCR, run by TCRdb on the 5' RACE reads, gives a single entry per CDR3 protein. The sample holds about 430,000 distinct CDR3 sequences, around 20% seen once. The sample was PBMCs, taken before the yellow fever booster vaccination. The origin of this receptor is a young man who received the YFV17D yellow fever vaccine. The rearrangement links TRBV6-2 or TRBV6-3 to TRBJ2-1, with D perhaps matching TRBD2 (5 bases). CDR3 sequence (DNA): TGTGCCAGCAGGGAGGCAGTGGGTCGCTACAATGAGCAGTTCTTC. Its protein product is CASREAVGRYNEQFF.